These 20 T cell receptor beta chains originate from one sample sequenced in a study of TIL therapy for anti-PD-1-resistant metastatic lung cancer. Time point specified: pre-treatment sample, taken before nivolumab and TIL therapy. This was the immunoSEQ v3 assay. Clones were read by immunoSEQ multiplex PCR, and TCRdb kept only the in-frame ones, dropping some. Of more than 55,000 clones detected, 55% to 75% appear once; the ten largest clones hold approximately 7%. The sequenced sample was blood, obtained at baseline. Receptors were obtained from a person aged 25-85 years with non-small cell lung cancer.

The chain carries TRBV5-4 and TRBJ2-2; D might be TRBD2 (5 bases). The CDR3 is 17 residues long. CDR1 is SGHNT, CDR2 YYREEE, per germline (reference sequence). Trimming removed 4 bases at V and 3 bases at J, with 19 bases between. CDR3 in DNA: TGTGCCAGCAGCCCAACCCTTGACCGGCGGGACACCGGGGAGCTGTTTTTT. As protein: CASSPTLDRRDTGELFF.

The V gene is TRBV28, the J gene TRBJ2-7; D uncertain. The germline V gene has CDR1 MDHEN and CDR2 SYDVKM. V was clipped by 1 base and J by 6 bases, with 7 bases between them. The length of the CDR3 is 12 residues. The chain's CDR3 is CASSLSGFEQYF. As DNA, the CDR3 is TGTGCCAGCAGTTTATCCGGGTTCGAGCAGTACTTC.

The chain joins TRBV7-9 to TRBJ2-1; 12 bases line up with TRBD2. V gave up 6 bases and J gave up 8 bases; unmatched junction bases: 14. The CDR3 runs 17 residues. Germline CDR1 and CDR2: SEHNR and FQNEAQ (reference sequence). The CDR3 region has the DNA TGTGCCAGCAGGGCGACTAGCGGGAGAACGATACACGATGAGCAGTTCTTC. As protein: CASRATSGRTIHDEQFF. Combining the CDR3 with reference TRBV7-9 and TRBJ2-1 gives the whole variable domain DTGVSQNPRHKITKRGQNVTFRCDPISEHNRLYWYRQTLGQGPEFLTYFQNEAQLEKSRLLSDRFSAERPKGSFSTLEIQRTEQGDSAMYLCASRATSGRTIHDEQFFGPGTRLTVL.

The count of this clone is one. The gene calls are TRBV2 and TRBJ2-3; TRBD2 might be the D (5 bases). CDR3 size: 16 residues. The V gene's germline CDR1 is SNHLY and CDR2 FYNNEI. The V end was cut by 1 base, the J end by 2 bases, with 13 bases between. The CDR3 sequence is CASSEGKRLFTDTQYF. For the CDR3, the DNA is TGTGCCAGCAGTGAAGGTAAGCGGCTCTTCACAGATACGCAGTATTTT.

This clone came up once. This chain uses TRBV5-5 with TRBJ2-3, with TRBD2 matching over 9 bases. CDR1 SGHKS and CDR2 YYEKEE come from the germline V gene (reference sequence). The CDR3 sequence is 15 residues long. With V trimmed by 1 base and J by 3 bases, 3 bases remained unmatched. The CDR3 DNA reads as TGTGCCAGCAGCTTGTTCCTAGCGGGGACAGATACGCAGTATTTT. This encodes CASSLFLAGTDTQYF.

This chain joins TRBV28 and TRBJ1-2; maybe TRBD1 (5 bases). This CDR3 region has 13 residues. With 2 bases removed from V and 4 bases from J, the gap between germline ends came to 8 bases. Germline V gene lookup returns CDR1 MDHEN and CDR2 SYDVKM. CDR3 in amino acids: CASSLGAGYGYTF. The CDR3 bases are TGTGCCAGCAGTTTAGGGGCGGGCTATGGCTACACCTTC.

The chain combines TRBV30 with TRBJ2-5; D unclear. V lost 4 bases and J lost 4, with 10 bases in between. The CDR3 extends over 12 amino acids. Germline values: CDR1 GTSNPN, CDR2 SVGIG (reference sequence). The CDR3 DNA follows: TGTGCCTGGAACGTGCGGAGAGAGACCCAGTACTTC. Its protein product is CAWNVRRETQYF.

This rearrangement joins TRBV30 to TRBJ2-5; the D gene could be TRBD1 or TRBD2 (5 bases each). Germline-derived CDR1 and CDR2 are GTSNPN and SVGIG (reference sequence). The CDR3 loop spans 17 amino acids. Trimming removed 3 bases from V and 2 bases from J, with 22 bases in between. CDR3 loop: CAWSLARGAAAQETQYF. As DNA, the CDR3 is TGTGCCTGGAGCCTCGCGAGGGGTGCAGCGGCACAAGAGACCCAGTACTTC.

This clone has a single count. CDR3 bases: TGTGCCAGTAGTATAATTGACTCCCGAACTGGTGAAAAACTGTTTTTT. Residues: CASSIIDSRTGEKLFF. The chain joins TRBV19 to TRBJ1-4; no clear D. This CDR3 is built from 16 residues. Germline CDR1 reads LNHDA; CDR2 reads SQIVND (reference sequence). The germline V and J ends were trimmed by 2 bases and 7 bases, with 17 bases remaining between them.

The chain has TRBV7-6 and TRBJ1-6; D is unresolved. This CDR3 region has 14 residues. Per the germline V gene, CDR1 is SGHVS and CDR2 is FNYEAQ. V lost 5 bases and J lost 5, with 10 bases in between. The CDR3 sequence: CASSLRIDNSPLHF. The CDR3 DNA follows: TGTGCCAGCAGCCTCCGGATCGATAATTCACCCCTCCACTTT.

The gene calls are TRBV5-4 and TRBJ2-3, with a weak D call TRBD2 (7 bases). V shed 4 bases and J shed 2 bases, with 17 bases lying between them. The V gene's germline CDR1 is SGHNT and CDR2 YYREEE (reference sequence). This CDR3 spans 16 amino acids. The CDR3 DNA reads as TGTGCCAGCAGCGGGGGGGTAGGGGGATACACAGATACGCAGTATTTT. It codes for CASSGGVGGYTDTQYF.

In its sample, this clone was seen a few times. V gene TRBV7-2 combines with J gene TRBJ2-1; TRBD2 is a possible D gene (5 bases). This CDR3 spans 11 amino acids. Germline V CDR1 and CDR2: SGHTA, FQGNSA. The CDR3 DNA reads TGTGCAGGGAGTTCCTACAATGAGCAGTTCTTC. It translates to CAGSSYNEQFF.

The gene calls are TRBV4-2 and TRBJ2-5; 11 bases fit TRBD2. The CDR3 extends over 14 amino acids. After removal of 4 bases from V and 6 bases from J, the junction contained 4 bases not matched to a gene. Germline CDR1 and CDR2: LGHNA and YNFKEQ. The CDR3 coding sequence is TGTGCCAGCAGCCTAGCGGGAGGGGAGCAGACCCAGTACTTC. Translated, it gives CASSLAGGEQTQYF.

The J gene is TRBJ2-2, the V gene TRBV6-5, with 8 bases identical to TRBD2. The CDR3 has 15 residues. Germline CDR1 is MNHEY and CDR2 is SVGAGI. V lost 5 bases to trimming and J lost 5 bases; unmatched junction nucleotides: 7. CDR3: CASSPPGLGTGELFF. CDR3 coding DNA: TGTGCCAGCAGTCCGCCGGGACTAGGGACCGGGGAGCTGTTTTTT.

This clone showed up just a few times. The CDR3 region is CASSQASGLYEQYF. Written as DNA, the CDR3 is TGTGCCAGCAGCCAAGCGAGCGGGCTCTACGAGCAGTACTTC. The chain uses TRBV4-2 and TRBJ2-7, with a weak D call TRBD2 (6 bases). Germline V gene sequence: CDR1 LGHNA, CDR2 YNFKEQ. V was clipped by 1 base and J by 3 bases, with 10 bases between them. The CDR3 is 14 residues long.

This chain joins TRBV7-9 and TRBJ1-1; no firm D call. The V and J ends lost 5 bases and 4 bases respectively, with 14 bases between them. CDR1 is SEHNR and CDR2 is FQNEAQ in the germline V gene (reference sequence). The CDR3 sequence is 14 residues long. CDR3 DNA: TGTGCCAGCAGCCCCACAACCGATTCCACTGAAGCTTTCTTT. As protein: CASSPTTDSTEAFF.

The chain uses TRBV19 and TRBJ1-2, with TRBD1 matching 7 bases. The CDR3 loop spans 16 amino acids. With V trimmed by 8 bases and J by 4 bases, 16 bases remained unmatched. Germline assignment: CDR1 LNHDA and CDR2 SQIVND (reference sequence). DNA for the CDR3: TGTGCCAGTGCCACCGTCCCTCTCAGGGGGATCTATGGCTACACCTTC. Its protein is CASATVPLRGIYGYTF.

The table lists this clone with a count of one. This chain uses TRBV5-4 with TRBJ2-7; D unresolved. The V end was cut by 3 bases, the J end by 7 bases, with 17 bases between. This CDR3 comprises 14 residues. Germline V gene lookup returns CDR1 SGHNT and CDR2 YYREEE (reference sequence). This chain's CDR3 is CASSSPDSTREQYF. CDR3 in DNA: TGTGCCAGCAGCTCACCCGACTCGACAAGGGAGCAGTACTTC.

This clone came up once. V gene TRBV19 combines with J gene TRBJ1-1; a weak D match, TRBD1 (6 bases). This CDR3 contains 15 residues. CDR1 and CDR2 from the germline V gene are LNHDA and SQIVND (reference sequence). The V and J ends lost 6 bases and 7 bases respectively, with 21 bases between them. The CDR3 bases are TGTGCCAGTAGCAGGGGACACCCCTCAAGGGGTGAAGCTTTCTTT. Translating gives CASSRGHPSRGEAFF.

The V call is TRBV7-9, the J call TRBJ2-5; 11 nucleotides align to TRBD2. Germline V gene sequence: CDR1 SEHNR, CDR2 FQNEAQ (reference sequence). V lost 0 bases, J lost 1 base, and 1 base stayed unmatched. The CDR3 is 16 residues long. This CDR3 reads CASSLALAGGQETQYF. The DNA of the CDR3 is TGTGCCAGCAGCTTAGCCCTAGCGGGAGGCCAAGAGACCCAGTACTTC. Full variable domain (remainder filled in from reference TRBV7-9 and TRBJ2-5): DTGVSQNPRHKITKRGQNVTFRCDPISEHNRLYWYRQTLGQGPEFLTYFQNEAQLEKSRLLSDRFSAERPKGSFSTLEIQRTEQGDSAMYLCASSLALAGGQETQYFGPGTRLLVL.